The TCR beta chain under discussion was sequenced for a study of radiotherapy plus CTLA-4 blockade in lung cancer (dated by TCRdb to 2016 to 2019). Regarding the study in general: Objective responses occurred in more than 15% of enrolled patients, and 30% to 35% achieved disease control. What the work shows at the level of the full study, not this receptor alone: TCR clones derived from tumors expanded in peripheral blood after treatment with radiotherapy and ipilimumab. The strongest predictors of response were reported to be early dynamic shifts in blood T cell clones along with a rise in serum interferon-beta following radiation.

Receptor amplification or capture employed the immunoSEQ multiplex PCR assay. In its TCRdb copy, this immuneACCESS table keeps in-frame sequences only and misses some clones. Where compared with another copy, unresolved V genes explain less than half of these, and the others have no known cause. The sample profile shows some 46,000 clones; roughly three quarters of them were found once. Together, the top ten hold 2.6% of the sample. Focal radiation therapy combined with CTLA-4 blockade (ipilimumab) was tested in patients with chemo-refractory metastatic non-small-cell lung cancer. As for this clone: Its specific antigen is unknown. No per-base quality is available; no much larger clone lies one base away.

The CDR3 contains 15 residues, cysteine and phenylalanine counted. The read is trimmed to its CDR3 DNA, 45 bases read in frame from base 1. This receptor was identified in a human donor with non-small cell lung cancer whose response to radiotherapy plus ipilimumab could not be evaluated. The rearrangement combines TRBV12-2 with TRBJ2-5; the DNA was not compared with TRBD2, the D call given in the table. The DNA end favors TRBJ2-7, so the J call may be wrong. TRBV12-2 represents a pseudogene. The material was peripheral blood, obtained from a patient treated with radiotherapy plus ipilimumab. The nucleotide sequence is given as TGTGCAAGTCGCGAGGGACTAGCGGGCTCCTACGAGCAGTACTTC. Its translation is CASREGLAGSYEQYF.